These T cell receptor beta chains were read from a single sample in a study of OX40 agonist ivuxolimab in advanced cancers. The method was immunoSEQ multiplex PCR; TCRdb's version includes in-frame clones alone and lacks a portion of them. The sample includes roughly 38,000 clones, about 90% seen only once; the top ten take less than 0.7%. This material consisted of CD4+ or CD8+ T cells sorted from blood, taken in a trial of the OX40 agonist ivuxolimab. The receptors come from an adult with an advanced solid tumor such as melanoma, head and neck, liver or kidney cancer. CDR3s include the opening cysteine and the closing phenylalanine or tryptophan. The order of the fields is D gene, J gene, clone size, V gene, CDR3 DNA, CDR3 protein. The D gene is left open where the match is weak. Expanded clones get a size class; other rows say once, few or many, or leave the size out.

>TRBD1|TRBJ1-6|-|TRBV7-2
TGTGCCAGCAGCTTAGTTTTTGGGCAGGGGGGTTCACCCCTCCACTTT
CASSLVFGQGGSPLHF
>TRBD1|TRBJ2-5|-|TRBV10-3
TGTGCCACCGGACAGGGGGAGACCCAGTACTTC
CATGQGETQYF
>TRBD2|TRBJ2-7|-|TRBV11-3
TGTGCCAGCAGCACGCAGGGTTCTAGCGGCGAGCAGTACTTC
CASSTQGSSGEQYF
>-|TRBJ2-5|-|TRBV5-1
TGCGCCAGCAGCTACAGCCCGATGGAGACCCAGTACTTC
CASSYSPMETQYF
>-|TRBJ1-6|-|TRBV28
TGTGCCAGCGAATTTGCGGACAGAAGGAATTCACCCCTCCACTTT
CASEFADRRNSPLHF
>-|TRBJ1-2|-|TRBV5-1
TGCGCCAGCAGCTTGGACAGTGGTTATGGCTACACCTTC
CASSLDSGYGYTF
>TRBD1|TRBJ1-2|-|TRBV5-1
TGCGCCAGCAGCTTCCAACAGGGGGACTATGGCTACACCTTC
CASSFQQGDYGYTF
>TRBD1|TRBJ2-7|-|TRBV7-3
TGTGCCAGCAGCCTGGGGAAGTCGGGTCTGGTCGGGACAGGGGGCAATCTCTACGAGCAGTACTTC
CASSLGKSGLVGTGGNLYEQYF
>-|TRBJ1-4|-|TRBV10-1
TGCGCCAGCAGTGAGAGGCCCGAACAGGCGCTTGCAACTAATGAAAAACTGTTTTTT
CASSERPEQALATNEKLFF
>-|TRBJ1-6|-|TRBV5-1
TGCGCCAGCAGCGCGGACGGACAGCCTTCACCCCTCCACTTT
CASSADGQPSPLHF
>-|TRBJ1-3|-|TRBV6-6
TGTGCCAGCAGTACCGGGAGCTCTGGAAACACCATATATTTT
CASSTGSSGNTIYF
>TRBD1|TRBJ1-2|-|TRBV28
TGTGCCAGCAGTCCCGCCGGGACAGCCAACTATGGCTACACCTTC
CASSPAGTANYGYTF
>TRBD1|TRBJ2-2|-|TRBV7-3
TGTGCCAGCAGCTTAGGGGGACAGAGGAACACCGGGGAGCTGTTTTTT
CASSLGGQRNTGELFF
>TRBD1|TRBJ2-3|-|TRBV29-1
TGCAGCGTCGAGGGACAGGGGGCAACAGATACGCAGTATTTT
CSVEGQGATDTQYF
>-|TRBJ2-5|-|TRBV7-2
TGTGCCAGCAGCTTAGCGCTGGGAACTTCGACCCAGTACTTC
CASSLALGTSTQYF
>-|TRBJ2-7|-|TRBV5-4
TGTGCCAGCAGCTTTGGACAGTCAGCCTACGAGCAGTACTTC
CASSFGQSAYEQYF
>-|TRBJ2-2|-|TRBV6-6
TGTGCCAGCAGCCTCCGGGATCCGAACACCGGGGAGCTGTTTTTT
CASSLRDPNTGELFF
>-|TRBJ2-2|-|TRBV7-3
TGTGCCAGCAGCCCCGCCGGGGGCGGTAGCACCGGGGAGCTGTTTTTT
CASSPAGGGSTGELFF
>-|TRBJ2-7|-|TRBV5-6
TGTGCCAGCAGCTCGGGAGTGGGGCAGTACTTC
CASSSGVGQYF
>TRBD2|TRBJ2-2|-|TRBV15
TGTGCCACCAGCAGCGGGGGGGCCCGGGAGCTGTTTTTT
CATSSGGARELFF
>-|TRBJ2-2|-|TRBV7-3
TGTGCCAGCAGCCCGGACGGGGGCTGGACCGGGGAGCTGTTTTTT
CASSPDGGWTGELFF
>TRBD1|TRBJ1-2|-|TRBV5-6
TGTGCCAGCAGCTCCACAGGGGGCTATGGCTACACCTTC
CASSSTGGYGYTF
>-|TRBJ2-7|-|TRBV7-2
TGTGCCAGCAGCTTAGCTGGCAAGAGCTCCTACGAGCAGTACTTC
CASSLAGKSSYEQYF
>-|TRBJ1-6|-|TRBV5-1
TGCGCCAGCAGCCCCCCAGGGGCCGGTAATTCACCCCTCCACTTT
CASSPPGAGNSPLHF
>-|TRBJ1-5|-|TRBV2
TGTGCCAGCAGGGTACAGGGTTTCAGCAATCAGCCCCAGCATTTT
CASRVQGFSNQPQHF
>TRBD2|TRBJ2-3|-|TRBV4-1
TGCGCCAGCAGCCAAAATCTAGCGGGGGACCGAACAGATACGCAGTATTTT
CASSQNLAGDRTDTQYF
>TRBD1|TRBJ1-2|-|TRBV29-1
TGCAGCGTCGGACAGGGTTGGGGCTCTGGGGGCTACACCTTC
CSVGQGWGSGGYTF
>-|TRBJ2-5|-|TRBV21-1
TGTGCCAGCAGCCAAGGGTTGGTCAGGGGTAACTTC
CASSQGLVRGNF
>-|TRBJ2-5|-|TRBV4-3
TGCGCCAGCAGCTCAGGCGGGCAGGGCAACTTGGAGCAGTACTTC
CASSSGGQGNLEQYF
>TRBD1|TRBJ2-3|-|TRBV7-8
TGTGCCAGCAGCCCCCGCCGCGGACAGGGGGCGTCAGATACGCAGTATTTT
CASSPRRGQGASDTQYF
>-|TRBJ2-3|once|TRBV9
TGTGCCAGCAGCGCGCCAGGCTCTGCCACAGATACGCAGTATTTT
CASSAPGSATDTQYF
>TRBD1|TRBJ2-3|once|TRBV11-3
TGTGCCAGCAGGAGGACAGGGGGCTTTGGCACAGATACGCAGTATTTT
CASRRTGGFGTDTQYF
>TRBD1|TRBJ1-6|-|TRBV18
TGTGCCAGCTCACCGCAAACAGGGGATAATTCACCCCTCCACTTT
CASSPQTGDNSPLHF
>TRBD1|TRBJ2-7|-|TRBV11-2
TGTGCCAGCAGCTTAGTCTTGGTACAGGGGTACGAGCAGTACTTC
CASSLVLVQGYEQYF
>-|TRBJ2-7|few|TRBV5-4
TGTGCCAGCGGGGTTCTGAGCTCCTACGAGCAGTACTTC
CASGVLSSYEQYF
>-|TRBJ2-7|-|TRBV11-2
TGTGCCAGCAGCTCACGGACTGAGCAGTACTTC
CASSSRTEQYF
>TRBD1|TRBJ1-3|-|TRBV5-1
TGCGCCAGCAGCCCGGGGGGACAGGCCTCTGGAAACACCATATATTTT
CASSPGGQASGNTIYF